This record looks at one T cell receptor beta chain sequence and its context. These data originate in a study of T cell changes during pregnancy in multiple sclerosis. V shed 4 bases and J shed 9 bases, with 10 bases lying between them. Germline V gives CDR1 ENHRY, CDR2 SYGVKD. This CDR3 has 12 residues. Produced via immunoSEQ multiplex PCR; TCRdb's table is partial and in-frame only. The table lists 45,000 to 60,000 clones, over 85% of them singletons. The source was CD4+ T cells from peripheral blood mononuclear cells, collected before pregnancy. This chain connects TRBV10-3 to TRBJ2-1, with a possible D match to TRBD1 (6 bases). The receptor was derived from a female donor with multiple sclerosis, enrolled in a pregnancy study. DNA for the CDR3: TGTGCCATCAGTGCTATAGGGGGTGAGCAGTTCTTC. Translating it yields CAISAIGGEQFF.